These 26 T cell receptor beta chains originate from one sample sequenced in a study of T cell responses to AZD1222 COVID-19 vaccine. Libraries were prepared by immunoSEQ multiplex PCR; TCRdb keeps only in-frame clonotypes and omits some of them. Found here are about 140,000 clones, 80% to 90% of them singletons; the top ten hold roughly 1.7%. Sequencing was performed on peripheral blood, taken on day 0 of AZD1222 vaccination. These receptors came from an adult in good health.

The chain uses TRBV19 and TRBJ2-1, with 7 bases lining up with TRBD2. Trimming cost V 6 bases and J 8 bases; bases outside gene matches: 16. The CDR3 has 16 residues. Germline V CDR1 and CDR2: LNHDA, SQIVND (reference sequence). The DNA of the CDR3 is TGTGCCAGTAGATGGGAGTCCGGGACTACACGGGATGAGCAGTTCTTC. Residues: CASRWESGTTRDEQFF.

The V call is TRBV18, the J call TRBJ1-5; tentative D call: TRBD1 (5 bases). V dropped 2 bases and J dropped 5 bases, with 19 bases sitting between them. Germline CDR1 KGHSH, CDR2 LQKENI. CDR3 length: 17 amino acids. CDR3 residues: CASSPRERGLGHQPQHF. CDR3 bases: TGTGCCAGCTCACCAAGGGAGAGGGGTTTAGGGCATCAGCCCCAGCATTTT.

The V and J genes are TRBV4-2 and TRBJ2-7; 11 nucleotides agree with TRBD2. Germline V lookup: CDR1 LGHNA, CDR2 YNFKEQ. Trimming removed 2 bases from V and 4 bases from J; junction bases left unmatched: 4. This CDR3 spans 15 amino acids. CDR3 nucleotide sequence: TGTGCCAGCAGCCAACAGCCTAGCGGGGGGTACGAGCAGTACTTC. Translated, it gives CASSQQPSGGYEQYF.

This clone was seen only once. J is TRBJ1-5 and V is TRBV5-8; 7 bases fit TRBD1. With V trimmed by 2 bases and J by 3 bases, 11 bases remained unmatched. Germline V gene lookup returns CDR1 SGHTS and CDR2 YDEGEE. This CDR3 is 17 amino acids long. This CDR3 reads CASSFFTGDSSNQPQHF. CDR3 DNA: TGTGCCAGCAGCTTTTTTACCGGGGACAGTTCCAATCAGCCCCAGCATTTT.

This rearrangement joins TRBV24-1 to TRBJ1-5; D gene uncertain. This CDR3 has 12 residues. Trimming stripped 7 bases from V and 1 base from J, with 4 bases between. From germline, CDR1 is KGHDR and CDR2 SFDVKD. In nucleotides, the CDR3 is TGTGCCACCAGCGAGAGCAATCAGCCCCAGCATTTT. Translating it yields CATSESNQPQHF.

The rearrangement uses TRBV15 and TRBJ1-4; D is possibly TRBD1 (6 bases). V shed 1 base and J shed 7 bases, with 19 bases lying between them. The CDR3 is made up of 17 amino acids. CDR1 and CDR2 (germline): LNHNV, YYDKDF (reference sequence). DNA for the CDR3: TGTGCCACCAGCAGAGCTCCTCAGGGGACCTGGCGTGAAAAACTGTTTTTT. Translation gives CATSRAPQGTWREKLFF.

This chain connects TRBV9 to TRBJ2-7; D is possibly TRBD2 (6 bases). This CDR3 contains 15 residues. In germline, CDR1 is SGDLS, CDR2 YYNGEE. Trimming pared 0 bases from V and 5 bases from J, leaving 15 bases between. CDR3 loop: CASSVGGLALDEQYF. In DNA, the CDR3 is TGTGCCAGCAGCGTAGGAGGTCTAGCGTTGGACGAGCAGTACTTC.

The chain employs TRBV10-3 and TRBJ1-2, with no clear D. This CDR3 region has 14 residues. V was trimmed by 1 base and J by 3 bases, leaving 9 bases between them. Germline V gene lookup returns CDR1 ENHRY and CDR2 SYGVKD. CDR3 amino acids: CAISELGGYYGYTF. The CDR3 region has the DNA TGTGCCATCAGTGAGTTAGGAGGGTACTATGGCTACACCTTC.

This sequence joins TRBV27 and TRBJ2-6, with no clear D. Germline CDR1 MNHEY, CDR2 SMNVEV (reference sequence). The V end lost 5 bases, the J end lost 3 bases, and 8 bases lay between the germline ends. The CDR3 has 14 amino acids. The CDR3 region has the DNA TGTGCCAGCAGTACAACCATTGGGGCCAACGTCCTGACTTTC. Its protein is CASSTTIGANVLTF.

This chain joins TRBV5-1 and TRBJ1-1; TRBD1 is a possible D gene (5 bases). CDR3 length: 13 amino acids. The V and J ends lost 4 bases and 1 base respectively, with 8 bases between them. CDR1 SGHRS and CDR2 YFSETQ come from the germline V gene. CDR3 nucleotide sequence: TGCGCCAGCAGCGGGGACTCGAACACTGAAGCTTTCTTT. The encoded protein is CASSGDSNTEAFF.

The V call is TRBV19, the J call TRBJ1-5, with 7 bases fitting TRBD1. The CDR3 has 20 amino acids. Trimming at V came to 5 bases and at J to 0 bases, leaving 19 bases not matched to a gene. Germline assignment: CDR1 LNHDA and CDR2 SQIVND (reference sequence). The DNA of the CDR3 is TGTGCCAGTAGTCCGAGGTCATCCGGGACAGTGAGATTTAGCAATCAGCCCCAGCATTTT. It encodes CASSPRSSGTVRFSNQPQHF.

V and J are TRBV30 and TRBJ1-2, with no clear D. Deletions cut 2 bases from V and 3 bases from J, with 10 bases between. The length of the CDR3 is 13 residues. CDR1 GTSNPN and CDR2 SVGIG come from the germline V gene (reference sequence). As DNA, the CDR3 is TGTGCCTGGAGTCCCTCGGGGTACTATGGCTACACCTTC. Its translation: CAWSPSGYYGYTF.

Only one count was recorded for this clone. CDR3 sequence reads: CATSSEGDRGWNTEAFF. CDR3 sequence (DNA): TGTGCCACCAGCAGCGAGGGGGACAGGGGGTGGAACACTGAAGCTTTCTTT. The J gene is TRBJ1-1, the V gene TRBV15; the match to TRBD1 covers 11 bases. V shed 3 bases, J shed 1 base, and the junction held 7 bases outside the gene matches. Germline V CDR1 and CDR2: LNHNV, YYDKDF (reference sequence). The CDR3 consists of 17 residues.

V is TRBV28 and J is TRBJ1-5; D is perhaps TRBD1 (5 bases). The CDR3 totals 15 residues. V was cut by 2 bases and J by 3 bases, with 11 bases left in between. Germline CDR1 is MDHEN and CDR2 is SYDVKM. As DNA, the CDR3 is TGTGCCAGCAGTTTACGCCCCAGGGTCAATCAGCCCCAGCATTTT. It encodes CASSLRPRVNQPQHF.

This sequence joins TRBV11-2 and TRBJ1-2, with D possibly matching TRBD1 (5 bases). With 3 bases removed from V and 8 bases from J, the gap between germline ends came to 19 bases. The CDR3 sequence is 15 residues long. Germline CDR1 and CDR2: SGHAT and FQNNGV. CDR3 residues: CASSLVFQGVSGYTF. The DNA of the CDR3 is TGTGCCAGCAGCTTGGTTTTTCAGGGTGTGAGCGGCTACACCTTC.

The count of this clone is one. This chain joins TRBV4-1 and TRBJ1-4; TRBD1 agrees at 9 bases. In germline, CDR1 is MGHRA, CDR2 YSYEKL. The CDR3 covers 16 residues. J was trimmed by 5 bases and V by 2 bases; bases with no gene match: 6. The CDR3 region has the DNA TGCGCCAGCAGCCAATCCCCCGGGACAGGGAATGAAAAACTGTTTTTT. Amino acids: CASSQSPGTGNEKLFF.

The J gene is TRBJ2-7, the V gene TRBV6-5; D ambiguous. The CDR3 loop spans 14 amino acids. V lost 6 bases and J lost 3, with 15 bases in between. Germline lookup yields CDR1 MNHEY and CDR2 SVGAGI. The CDR3 reads CASRYKNENYEQYF. The CDR3 DNA reads TGTGCCAGCAGGTACAAGAACGAAAACTACGAGCAGTACTTC.

The V call is TRBV11-1, the J call TRBJ1-2; 7 positions match TRBD1. V was pared by 7 bases and J by 4 bases, with 6 bases of the junction left unmatched. This CDR3 is 13 amino acids long. Germline-derived CDR1 and CDR2 are SGHAT and FQDESV (reference sequence). This CDR3 reads CASTRTGSYGYTF. For the CDR3, the DNA is TGTGCCAGCACCCGGACAGGAAGCTATGGCTACACCTTC. Full variable domain (outside the CDR3, taken from reference TRBV11-1 and TRBJ1-2): EAEVAQSPRYKITEKSQAVAFWCDPISGHATLYWYRQILGQGPELLVQFQDESVVDDSQLPKDRFSAERLKGVDSTLKIQPAELGDSAMYLCASTRTGSYGYTFGSGTRLTVV.

The J gene is TRBJ1-3, the V gene TRBV6-5; TRBD1 agrees at 10 bases. The CDR3 contains 15 residues. From germline, CDR1 is MNHEY and CDR2 SVGAGI. J lost 8 bases, V lost 4 bases, and 8 bases had no gene match. The CDR3 loop reads CASSFRGDRGDTIYF. CDR3 bases: TGTGCCAGCAGTTTCCGGGGGGACAGGGGTGACACCATATATTTT.

This clone showed up just once. The rearrangement links TRBV15 to TRBJ2-2; D is possibly TRBD2 (6 bases). CDR3 length equals 15 residues. V was cut by 1 base and J by 6 bases, with 12 bases left in between. Per the germline V gene, CDR1 is LNHNV and CDR2 is YYDKDF (reference sequence). DNA for the CDR3: TGTGCCACCAGCAGAGGAGGAGGGTCCGCCGGGGAGCTGTTTTTT. Translated, it gives CATSRGGGSAGELFF.

This chain connects TRBV4-2 to TRBJ2-3; D unresolved. CDR3 length: 18 amino acids. Germline loops: CDR1 LGHNA, CDR2 YNFKEQ. V was pared by 1 base and J by 2 bases, with 19 bases between. The DNA of the CDR3 is TGTGCCAGCAGCCAAGTTCCGGGCCAAAAGCTTTACACAGATACGCAGTATTTT. Translated: CASSQVPGQKLYTDTQYF.

This rearrangement joins TRBV4-2 to TRBJ2-2, with 7 nucleotides matching TRBD2. The CDR3 has 17 amino acids. The trim removed 1 base at V and 2 bases at J, leaving 7 bases unmatched. Germline V lookup: CDR1 LGHNA, CDR2 YNFKEQ. Here the CDR3 DNA reads TGTGCCAGCAGCCAAGGGAAGGGACTAACCAACACCGGGGAGCTGTTTTTT. Amino acid sequence: CASSQGKGLTNTGELFF.

The gene calls are TRBV7-9 and TRBJ2-7, with D uncertain. This CDR3 has 12 residues. Germline V CDR1 and CDR2: SEHNR, FQNEAQ (reference sequence). Deletions cut 3 bases from V and 3 bases from J, with 6 bases between. The CDR3 here is CASSFDVYEQYF. In nucleotides, the CDR3 is TGTGCCAGCAGCTTCGACGTCTACGAGCAGTACTTC.

This chain uses TRBV7-2 with TRBJ1-5; 9 bases fit TRBD1. J gave up 4 bases and V 1 base, and 2 bases lay outside the gene matches. CDR3 size: 15 residues. Germline CDR1 and CDR2: SGHTA and FQGNSA. The CDR3 region is CASSLDRGRNQPQHF. The CDR3 DNA follows: TGTGCCAGCAGCTTAGACAGGGGGCGGAATCAGCCCCAGCATTTT.

The rearrangement links TRBV27 to TRBJ2-7; the match to TRBD1 covers 10 bases. In germline, CDR1 is MNHEY, CDR2 SMNVEV (reference sequence). V dropped 6 bases and J dropped 2; count of bases not matched to a gene: 4. The CDR3 runs to 14 residues. This CDR3 is CASSWDRGAYEQYF. The CDR3 nucleotides are TGTGCCAGCAGCTGGGACAGGGGAGCCTACGAGCAGTACTTC.

The rearrangement links TRBV5-4 to TRBJ1-1; 7 bases match TRBD1. CDR3 length: 15 residues. V trimming: 4 bases; J trimming: 6 bases; junction bases outside the gene matches: 12. The germline CDR1 and CDR2 sequences are SGHNT and YYREEE (reference sequence). DNA of the CDR3: TGTGCCAGCAGCCCTAGTAACAGGGGTTTCGCTGAAGCTTTCTTT. Translating it yields CASSPSNRGFAEAFF.